The 17 T cell receptor beta chains presented below share a single source sample, sequenced in a study of control samples from healthy donors and cancer patients (dated by TCRdb to 2020 to 2021). The protocol used for the library was the immunoSEQ multiplex PCR assay. This immuneACCESS table, as held by TCRdb, lists in-frame sequences with V and J called but not all clones. Of the missing ones, under half trace to an unresolved V gene in checked studies; the others have no known cause. The sample yields 25,000 to 35,000 clones; about 80% were counted once. Under 25% of the sample is held by the ten biggest clonotypes. What was sequenced was PBMCs. Receptors originate from a man aged 55 to 70 with head and neck cancer.

V and J are TRBV30 and TRBJ1-1; D remains ambiguous. V lost 3 bases, J lost 0 bases, and 8 bases lay in between. In germline, CDR1 is GTSNPN, CDR2 SVGIG (reference sequence). The CDR3 totals 13 residues. The CDR3 loop is CAWRERMNTEAFF. The DNA for the CDR3 is TGTGCCTGGAGGGAGAGGATGAACACTGAAGCTTTCTTT.

This rearrangement joins TRBV7-9 to TRBJ2-7; either TRBD1 or TRBD2 may supply D (5 bases each). V lost 5 bases, J lost 7 bases, and 21 bases lay in between. Germline-derived CDR1 and CDR2 are SEHNR and FQNEAQ (reference sequence). The CDR3 extends over 15 amino acids. CDR3 in DNA: TGTGCCAGCAGCCCAGGGCTCCAAGTAGCGTATGAGCAGTACTTC. Translation: CASSPGLQVAYEQYF.

The genes are TRBV6-1 and TRBJ2-3; 8 bases map to TRBD1. Unmatched junction bases numbered 3, after V lost 3 bases and J lost 4 bases. The CDR3 has 14 residues. Germline CDR1 is MNHNS and CDR2 is SASEGT. The CDR3: CASSDDRGPDTQYF. DNA of the CDR3: TGTGCCAGCAGTGACGACAGGGGCCCAGATACGCAGTATTTT.

J is TRBJ1-1 and V is TRBV7-2, with unresolved D. Germline V gene data show CDR1 as SGHTA and CDR2 as FQGNSA. The CDR3 covers 16 residues. Trimming took off 1 base at V and 1 base at J, with 13 bases between the two ends. CDR3 sequence: CASSLVAVAPNTEAFF. The CDR3 DNA reads as TGTGCCAGCAGCTTAGTGGCCGTGGCTCCGAACACTGAAGCTTTCTTT.

This clone was seen only once. J is TRBJ2-7 and V is TRBV27, with unresolved D. CDR3 length: 15 amino acids. Germline V gives CDR1 MNHEY, CDR2 SMNVEV (reference sequence). Between the trimmed V and J ends, which lost 3 bases and 0 bases, there was a span of 12 bases. The CDR3 sequence is CASSFTGLGSYEQYF. CDR3 bases: TGTGCCAGCAGTTTCACCGGGCTAGGCTCCTACGAGCAGTACTTC.

This clone was seen a handful of times. The chain couples TRBV6-5 to TRBJ2-4; D not resolved. V lost 0 bases to trimming and J lost 8 bases, with 14 bases between them. This CDR3 has 15 residues. Germline CDR1 reads MNHEY; CDR2 reads SVGAGI. CDR3 bases: TGTGCCAGCAGTTACTCCCCAGGTGGTGTGTACATTCAGTACTTC. As protein: CASSYSPGGVYIQYF.

This clone was counted a few times. V gene TRBV11-2 combines with J gene TRBJ2-7, with 10 bases that match TRBD2. Germline CDR1 and CDR2: SGHAT and FQNNGV. The CDR3 is 15 residues long. V shed 5 bases, J shed 7 bases, and the junction held 11 bases outside the gene matches. In DNA, the CDR3 is TGTGCCAGCAGCATAGGGCTAGCGGGAGTTCGGGAGCAGTACTTC. It translates to CASSIGLAGVREQYF.

This chain connects TRBV12-3 or TRBV12-4 to TRBJ2-7; D unclear. V was trimmed by 3 bases and J by 4 bases, leaving 7 bases between them. The CDR3 loop spans 12 amino acids. This CDR3 is CASSFILYEQYF. Written as DNA, the CDR3 is TGTGCCAGCAGTTTCATTCTGTACGAGCAGTACTTC.

The CDR3 reads CASSQGGTGGTNYGYTF. CDR3 bases: TGCGCCAGCAGCCAAGGAGGGACAGGGGGGACAAACTATGGCTACACCTTC. V is TRBV5-1 and J is TRBJ1-2, with 11 bases that match TRBD1. With 4 bases clipped from V and 2 bases from J, the junction kept 10 bases outside the gene matches. Germline V gives CDR1 SGHRS, CDR2 YFSETQ. This CDR3 is 17 amino acids long.

This clone was observed a handful of times. This chain uses TRBV28 with TRBJ2-1; 10 bases match TRBD2. The length of the CDR3 is 16 residues. Losses at the gene ends were 2 bases for V and 4 bases for J; bases not matched to a gene: 5. CDR1 and CDR2 (germline): MDHEN, SYDVKM. In DNA form, the CDR3 reads TGTGCCAGCAGTTTAACGGCTAGCGGGGGTTACAATGAGCAGTTCTTC. Its translation is CASSLTASGGYNEQFF. The whole variable domain, remainder taken from reference TRBV28 and TRBJ2-1, is DVKVTQSSRYLVKRTGEKVFLECVQDMDHENMFWYRQDPGLGLRLIYFSYDVKMKEKGDIPEGYSVSREKKERFSLILESASTNQTSMYLCASSLTASGGYNEQFFGPGTRLTVL.

The gene calls are TRBV18 and TRBJ2-7; TRBD2 matches 10 bases. Germline CDR1 is KGHSH and CDR2 is LQKENI. This CDR3 region has 14 residues. V shed 6 bases, J shed 2 bases, and the junction held 4 bases outside the gene matches. DNA for the CDR3: TGTGCCAGCTCTGGGACTAGCGAAACCTACGAGCAGTACTTC. Translated: CASSGTSETYEQYF. Together with reference TRBV18 and TRBJ2-7, the CDR3 gives the full variable domain: NAGVMQNPRHLVRRRGQEARLRCSPMKGHSHVYWYRQLPEEGLKFMVYLQKENIIDESGMPKERFSAEFPKEGPSILRIQQVVRGDSAAYFCASSGTSETYEQYFGPGTRLTVT.

The chain carries TRBV11-2 and TRBJ1-4, with D possibly matching TRBD1 (6 bases). The CDR3 totals 16 residues. V was trimmed by 3 bases and J by 3 bases, leaving 14 bases between them. Germline V gives CDR1 SGHAT, CDR2 FQNNGV. The DNA of the CDR3 is TGTGCCAGCAGCTTGGTGGGGGGGCTCGCTAATGAAAAACTGTTTTTT. It yields the protein CASSLVGGLANEKLFF.

The chain joins TRBV6-5 to TRBJ1-2; TRBD1 agrees at 8 bases. CDR1 is MNHEY and CDR2 is SVGAGI in the germline V gene. The trim removed 3 bases at V and 5 bases at J, leaving 8 bases unmatched. The CDR3 covers 15 residues. In DNA, the CDR3 is TGTGCCAGCAGTTATGAGCAGGGGGCGATTTATGGCTACACCTTC. Protein sequence: CASSYEQGAIYGYTF.

The chain couples TRBV21-1 to TRBJ2-3; TRBD1 reflects the table's D call only, with no check against the DNA. TRBV21-1 is a pseudogene segment. This CDR3 is 16 amino acids long. The CDR3 DNA reads TGTGCCAGCAGCAAAAAGAGGGACAGGGTTACAGATACGCAGTATTTT. This translates into CASSKKRDRVTDTQYF.

The genes are TRBV5-4 and TRBJ2-7; D is possibly TRBD1 or TRBD2 (7 bases each). The CDR3 totals 15 residues. V shed 5 bases and J shed 0 bases, with 15 bases lying between them. Germline V gene lookup returns CDR1 SGHNT and CDR2 YYREEE (reference sequence). The CDR3 here is CASRGGGGSSYEQYF. The DNA for the CDR3 is TGTGCCAGCAGGGGAGGGGGCGGGAGCTCCTACGAGCAGTACTTC.

The chain combines TRBV19 with TRBJ1-2, with a possible D match to TRBD1 (5 bases). Trimming stripped 9 bases from V and 8 bases from J, with 34 bases between. The CDR3 is made up of 18 amino acids. Germline V gene data show CDR1 as LNHDA and CDR2 as SQIVND (reference sequence). The CDR3 reads CASLKGQGSSVLGGGYTF. The CDR3 DNA follows: TGTGCCAGCCTAAAGGGCCAGGGAAGCTCCGTATTGGGCGGGGGCTACACCTTC.

The J gene is TRBJ1-2, the V gene TRBV5-4; D may be TRBD1 (5 bases). Germline V gene data show CDR1 as SGHNT and CDR2 as YYREEE (reference sequence). The CDR3 contains 15 residues. Between the trimmed V and J ends, which lost 7 bases and 4 bases, there was a span of 20 bases. CDR3 coding DNA: TGTGCCAGCGGAACTCCGACTGGGGGGAGCTATGGCTACACCTTC. It yields the protein CASGTPTGGSYGYTF. Using reference TRBV5-4 and TRBJ1-2 for the parts outside the CDR3, the full variable domain is ETGVTQSPTHLIKTRGQQVTLRCSSQSGHNTVSWYQQALGQGPQFIFQYYREEENGRGNFPPRFSGLQFPNYSSELNVNALELDDSALYLCASGTPTGGSYGYTFGSGTRLTVV.